A single sample gave rise to the 7 T cell receptor beta chains below, sequenced in a study of CD8 T cells in ankylosing spondylitis (TCRdb year 2017). Study-level results and caveats: Blood from ankylosing spondylitis patients appeared to be characterized by a TCR beta motif composed of eight highly homologous amino acid variants.

The antigens these receptors bind are not known. The library came from 5' RACE. Data came from an Illumina HiSeq 2500. TCRdb reprocessing: public reads trimmed at Q25 with fastp, clones called with MiXCR, in-frame beta chains kept. Rows matching on CDR3 protein sequence are summarized as one entry with the most common DNA and genes. This sample is represented by roughly 700,000 distinct CDR3 sequences; 19% of them were singletons. The ten largest account for approximately 18% of the sample. The sequenced sample was blood, either unsorted or a sorted T cell fraction (not recorded which). The receptors here all came from a male donor with ankylosing spondylitis.

This clonotype was counted a few times. The V call is TRBV3-1, the J call TRBJ2-7, with 7 bases fitting TRBD2. After removal of 2 bases from V and 2 bases from J, the junction contained 6 bases not matched to a gene. The CDR3 extends over 15 amino acids. Germline CDR1 LGHDT, CDR2 YNNKEL (reference sequence). This chain's CDR3 is CASSQTPSGPYEQYF. The CDR3 DNA reads as TGTGCCAGCAGCCAAACGCCTAGCGGTCCCTACGAGCAGTACTTC.

In this sample, this clonotype turned up a few times. The chain couples TRBV6-1 to TRBJ2-1; 8 nucleotides line up with TRBD1. Germline loops: CDR1 MNHNS, CDR2 SASEGT. V gave up 6 bases and J gave up 5 bases; unmatched junction bases: 9. CDR3 size: 15 residues. CDR3 DNA sequence: TGTGCCAGCAGCAACCAGGGGGCCGGCCACAATGAGCAGTTCTTC. It translates to CASSNQGAGHNEQFF.

This clonotype came up a few times. V usage is TRBV7-9 and J usage is TRBJ2-7, with 7 positions matching TRBD2. This CDR3 comprises 14 residues. V gave up 5 bases and J gave up 3 bases; unmatched junction bases: 7. The germline gives CDR1 SEHNR, CDR2 FQNEAQ (reference sequence). The CDR3 reads CASSTQGDYYEQYF. The CDR3 region has the DNA TGTGCCAGCAGCACGCAAGGGGACTACTACGAGCAGTACTTC.

The chain carries TRBV5-1 and TRBJ1-1, with 7 bases matching TRBD1. The V and J ends lost 4 bases and 2 bases, in that order; junction bases with no gene match: 8. In germline, CDR1 is SGHRS, CDR2 YFSETQ. The CDR3 loop spans 15 amino acids. In nucleotides, the CDR3 is TGCGCCAGCAGCCGCGGGACAGAGTATAACACTGAAGCTTTCTTT. Residues: CASSRGTEYNTEAFF.

This chain connects TRBV29-1 to TRBJ2-2, with D possibly matching TRBD1 (5 bases). This CDR3 comprises 13 residues. V was clipped by 3 bases and J by 3 bases, with 8 bases between them. Germline V gene lookup returns CDR1 SQVTM and CDR2 ANQGSEA. CDR3 in amino acids: CSVDRGYTGELFF. The DNA for the CDR3 is TGCAGCGTTGATAGGGGATACACCGGGGAGCTGTTTTTT.

The sample holds a few counts of this clonotype. J is TRBJ1-5 and V is TRBV2; D remains ambiguous. V was trimmed by 2 bases and J by 0 bases, leaving 8 bases between them. The CDR3 length is 15 residues. Germline V gene lookup returns CDR1 SNHLY and CDR2 FYNNEI. The CDR3, as DNA: TGTGCCAGCAGTGAATGGCCCGATAGCAATCAGCCCCAGCATTTT. Translated: CASSEWPDSNQPQHF.

A single count supports this clonotype. The chain recombines TRBV7-9 with TRBJ2-7; D unclear. CDR3 length: 12 amino acids. Germline V gene lookup returns CDR1 SEHNR and CDR2 FQNEAQ (reference sequence). The CDR3 nucleotides read TGTGCAGCCGTGGGTCTAACCGGCGAGCAGTACTTC. The encoded protein is CAAVGLTGEQYF.